What follows describes a single T cell receptor (beta chain). Authors' processing steps: Using reference gene primer amplification, nucleated cell counts were estimated. Using immunoSEQ multiplex PCR, the repertoire was profiled, and TCRdb retains in-frame clones only, with some absent. V and J calls and clone size are those listed in that table; D and trimming were worked out from the DNA. The table includes roughly 100,000 clones, roughly 81% detected once. This CDR3 is 16 amino acids long. Germline values: CDR1 GTSNPN, CDR2 SVGIG (reference sequence). V lost 0 bases and J lost 6; bases outside the gene matches: 8. These data come from a study of blood T cell repertoires in COVID-19. Overall study: COVID-19 samples collected from the United States, Italy and Spain covered acute and convalescent phases.

Sequencing input: peripheral blood. The gene calls are TRBV30 and TRBJ2-2, with 9 bases identical to TRBD2. This clonotype was sampled from a woman in her 70s with acute or convalescent COVID-19. This CDR3 is CAWSVLGGGAAGELFF. CDR3 DNA: TGTGCCTGGAGTGTACTGGGCGGGGGGGCCGCCGGGGAGCTGTTTTTT.